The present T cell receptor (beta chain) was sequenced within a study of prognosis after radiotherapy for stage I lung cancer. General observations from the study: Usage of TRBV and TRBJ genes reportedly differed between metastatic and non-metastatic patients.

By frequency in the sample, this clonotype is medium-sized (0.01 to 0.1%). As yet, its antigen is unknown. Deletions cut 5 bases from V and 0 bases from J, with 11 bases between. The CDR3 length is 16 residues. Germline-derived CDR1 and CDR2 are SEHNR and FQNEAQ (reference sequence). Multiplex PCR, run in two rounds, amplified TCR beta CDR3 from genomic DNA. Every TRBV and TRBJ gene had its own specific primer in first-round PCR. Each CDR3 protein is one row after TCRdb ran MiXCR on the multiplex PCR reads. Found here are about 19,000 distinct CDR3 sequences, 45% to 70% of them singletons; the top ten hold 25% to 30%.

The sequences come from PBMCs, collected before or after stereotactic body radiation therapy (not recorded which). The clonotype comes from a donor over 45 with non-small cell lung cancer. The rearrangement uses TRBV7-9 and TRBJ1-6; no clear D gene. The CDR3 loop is CASSDLLSSYNSPLHF. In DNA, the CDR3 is TGTGCCAGCAGCGATTTGTTAAGCTCCTATAATTCACCCCTCCACTTT.